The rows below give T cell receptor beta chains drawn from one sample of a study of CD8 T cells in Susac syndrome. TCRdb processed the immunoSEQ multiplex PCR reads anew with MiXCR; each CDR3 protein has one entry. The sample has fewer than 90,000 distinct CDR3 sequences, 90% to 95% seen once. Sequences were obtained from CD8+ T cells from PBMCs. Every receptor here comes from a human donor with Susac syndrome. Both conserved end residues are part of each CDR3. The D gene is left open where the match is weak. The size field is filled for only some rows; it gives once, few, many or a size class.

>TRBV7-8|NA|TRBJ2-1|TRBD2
TGTGCCAGCAGCCGACGACTAGCGAATAATGAGCAGTTCTTC
CASSRRLANNEQFF
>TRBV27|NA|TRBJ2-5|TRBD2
TGTGCCAGCAGTCTTGGACTAGCGGGAGATAGGCAGACCCAGTACTTC
CASSLGLAGDRQTQYF
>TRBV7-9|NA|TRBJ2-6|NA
TGTGCCAGCAGCCTCGCCGGCGGGGCCAACGTCCTGACTTTC
CASSLAGGANVLTF
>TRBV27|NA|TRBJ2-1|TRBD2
TGTGCCAGCACGGAAGCGGGAGGCGTCAATGAGCAGTTCTTC
CASTEAGGVNEQFF
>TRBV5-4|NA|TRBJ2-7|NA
TGTGCCAGCAGCTTAAGGCCGGGGCACTCCTACGAGCAGTACTTC
CASSLRPGHSYEQYF
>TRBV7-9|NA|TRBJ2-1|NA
TGTGCCAGCAGCTTAGCCCAGGGAGTTTCCGTCGACAATGAGCAGTTCTTC
CASSLAQGVSVDNEQFF
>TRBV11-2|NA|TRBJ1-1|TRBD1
TGTGCCAGCAGCACGACAGGGAGAGGTTATATGAACACTGAAGCTTTCTTT
CASSTTGRGYMNTEAFF
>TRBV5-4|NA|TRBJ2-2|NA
TGTGCCAGCAGCTCGGGACTGCTAAGAGGGGAGCTGTTTTTT
CASSSGLLRGELFF
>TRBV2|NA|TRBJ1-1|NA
TGTGCCACCGCCCCGGGGTTCACTGAAGCTTTCTTT
CATAPGFTEAFF
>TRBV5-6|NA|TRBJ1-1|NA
TGTGCCAGCTCCCGTTTAAGTGATTACACTGAAGCTTTCTTT
CASSRLSDYTEAFF
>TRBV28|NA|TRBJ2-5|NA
TGTGCCAGCAGTCGGAGGGAGACCCAGTACTTC
CASSRRETQYF
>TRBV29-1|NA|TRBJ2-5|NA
TGCAGCTCTGTGGGACAAGAAGAGACCCAGTACTTC
CSSVGQEETQYF
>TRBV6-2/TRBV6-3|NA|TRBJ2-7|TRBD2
TGTGCCAGCAGTTCCGCCGGACTAGCGTCGGTCGAGCAGTACTTC
CASSSAGLASVEQYF
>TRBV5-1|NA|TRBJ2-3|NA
TGCGCCAGCAGCTTGCCCAGGGTAATAACAGATACGCAGTATTTT
CASSLPRVITDTQYF
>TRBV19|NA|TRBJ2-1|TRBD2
TGTGCCAGTAGTATCACCGCGGGACTAGACCCCTACAATGAGCAGTTCTTC
CASSITAGLDPYNEQFF
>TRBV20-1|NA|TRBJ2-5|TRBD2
TGCAGTGCTGCCCCTCCGGGACTAGCGGTTCTCAAGGAGGAGACCCAGTACTTC
CSAAPPGLAVLKEETQYF
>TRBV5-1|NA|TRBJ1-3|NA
TGCGCCAGCAGCTTGGAAGTCCCGGGACAACCTGGAAACACCATATATTTT
CASSLEVPGQPGNTIYF
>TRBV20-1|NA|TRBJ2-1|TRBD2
TGCAGTGCTAGAGGCGGGAGAGACAATGAGCAGTTCTTC
CSARGGRDNEQFF
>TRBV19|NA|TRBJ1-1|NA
TGTGCCAGTAGTATAGTTTGGAAAGGCAACACTGAAGCTTTCTTT
CASSIVWKGNTEAFF
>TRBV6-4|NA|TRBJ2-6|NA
TGTGCCAGCACCCCCAGCCCGAGCTCTGGGGCCAACGTCCTGACTTTC
CASTPSPSSGANVLTF
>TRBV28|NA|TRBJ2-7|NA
TGTGCCAGCAGCGCCGTGCAGGACCACACCTACGAGCAGTACTTC
CASSAVQDHTYEQYF
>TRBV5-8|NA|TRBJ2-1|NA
TGTGCCAGCAGCTGGCAGGATGAGCAGTTCTTC
CASSWQDEQFF
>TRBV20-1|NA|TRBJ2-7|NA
TGCAGTGCTCCCCGGGACTCTTCCTACGAGCAGTACTTC
CSAPRDSSYEQYF
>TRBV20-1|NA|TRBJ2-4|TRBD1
TGCAGTGCTAGCCAGGGGGCGGGAAACATTCAGTACTTC
CSASQGAGNIQYF
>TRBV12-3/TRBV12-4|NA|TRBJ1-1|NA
TGTGCCAGCAGCCAACACGGGAACACTGAAGCTTTCTTT
CASSQHGNTEAFF
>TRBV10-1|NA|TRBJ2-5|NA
TGCGCCAGCAGTGAGTCTCGGGGCCAAGAGACCCAGTACTTC
CASSESRGQETQYF
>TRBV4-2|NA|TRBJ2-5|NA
TGTGCCAGCAGCCCCGGGGGGAGTGGGAGGGGGGCAGAGACCCAGTACTTC
CASSPGGSGRGAETQYF
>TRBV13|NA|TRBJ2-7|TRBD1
TGTGCCAGCAGCTCCTTTGACGGACAGGGGGAATACGAGCAGTACTTC
CASSSFDGQGEYEQYF
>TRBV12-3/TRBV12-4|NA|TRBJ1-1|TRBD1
TGTGCCAGCAGACCGAGTACAGGGGGCACTGAAGCTTTCTTT
CASRPSTGGTEAFF
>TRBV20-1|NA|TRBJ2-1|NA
TGCAGTGCTGGGGGGACCGGGACTCCTCACAATGAGCAGTTCTTC
CSAGGTGTPHNEQFF
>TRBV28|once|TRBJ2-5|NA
TGTGCCAGCAGTTTACAGGGACGGTCGGAGACCCAGTACTTC
CASSLQGRSETQYF
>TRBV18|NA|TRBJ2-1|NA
TGTGCCAGCTCACCACCGAACAATGAGCAGTTCTTC
CASSPPNNEQFF
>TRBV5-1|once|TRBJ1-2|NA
TGCGCCAGCAGCCTTCTGACAGGCTATGGCTACACCTTC
CASSLLTGYGYTF
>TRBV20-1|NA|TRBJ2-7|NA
TGCAGTGCTAGAGATCCCCGAGCGGGCGGCTACGAGCAGTACTTC
CSARDPRAGGYEQYF
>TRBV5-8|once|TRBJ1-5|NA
TGTGCCAGCAGCTTGGAGGACTCCCCCCAGCATTTT
CASSLEDSPQHF
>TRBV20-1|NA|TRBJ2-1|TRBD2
TGCAGTGCTAGATCGGGTCTAGCGGATAGCTCCTACAATGAGCAGTTCTTC
CSARSGLADSSYNEQFF
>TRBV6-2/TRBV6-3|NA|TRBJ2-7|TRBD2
TGTGCCAGCAGATCTGGACTAGCGGGAGGAAATTCCTACGAGCAGTACTTC
CASRSGLAGGNSYEQYF
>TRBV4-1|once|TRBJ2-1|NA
TGCGCCAGCAGCGCGGGGGCCCAAAGCTCCTACAATGAGCAGTTCTTC
CASSAGAQSSYNEQFF
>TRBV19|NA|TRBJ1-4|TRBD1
TGTGCCAGTAGTACGACAGGGGCTACAACTAATGAAAAACTGTTTTTT
CASSTTGATTNEKLFF
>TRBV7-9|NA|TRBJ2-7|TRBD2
TGTGCCAGCAGCCGGGAGGGCCCCTACGAGCAGTACTTC
CASSREGPYEQYF
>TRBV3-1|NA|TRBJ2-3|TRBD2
TGTGCCAGCAGTCGAGGACTAGCGGGGGGCGGTAGCACAGATACGCAGTATTTT
CASSRGLAGGGSTDTQYF
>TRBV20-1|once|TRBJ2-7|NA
TGCAGTGCTAGAGACTCGGGGGGCCTCGAGCAGTACTTC
CSARDSGGLEQYF
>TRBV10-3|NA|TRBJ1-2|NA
TGTGCCATCAGTGAGGCAGGGGCCGACTATGGCTACACCTTC
CAISEAGADYGYTF
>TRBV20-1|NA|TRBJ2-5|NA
TGCAGTGCTACCCCGAATAGGGAGACCCAGTACTTC
CSATPNRETQYF
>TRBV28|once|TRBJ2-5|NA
TGTGCCAGCAGCCCAATAGGGCGATCGTGGACCCAGTACTTC
CASSPIGRSWTQYF
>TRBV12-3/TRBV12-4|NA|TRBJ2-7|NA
TGTGCCAGCAGTTTCGCCGTCTACGAGCAGTACTTC
CASSFAVYEQYF
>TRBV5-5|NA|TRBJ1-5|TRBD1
TGTGCCAGCAGCTTGAGGACAGGGAATTTCAATCAGCCCCAGCATTTT
CASSLRTGNFNQPQHF
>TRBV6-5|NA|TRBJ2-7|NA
TGTGCCAGCACCCAGACGGCCACCTACGAGCAGTACTTC
CASTQTATYEQYF
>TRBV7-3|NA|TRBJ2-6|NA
TGTGCCAGCAGCTTAGGGTTACATTCTGGGGCCAACGTCCTGACTTTC
CASSLGLHSGANVLTF
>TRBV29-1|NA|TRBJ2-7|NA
TGCAGCGTCGCAACGGACAGCTACGAGCAGTACTTC
CSVATDSYEQYF
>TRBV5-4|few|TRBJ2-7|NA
TGTGCCAGCAGCCTCGGGGGCGGGAGCTTCTACGAGCAGTACTTC
CASSLGGGSFYEQYF
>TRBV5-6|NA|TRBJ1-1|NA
TGTGCCAGCAGCCGGACTGGAGGAACTGAAGCTTTCTTT
CASSRTGGTEAFF
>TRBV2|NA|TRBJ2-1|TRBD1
TGTGCCAGCGGATCGGGACAGGGTTACAATGAGCAGTTCTTC
CASGSGQGYNEQFF
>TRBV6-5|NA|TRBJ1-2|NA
TGTGCCAGCAGTCCCCACCCTGGGCTAAACTATGGCTACACCTTC
CASSPHPGLNYGYTF